This TCR beta chain was sequenced for a study of T cell changes during pregnancy in multiple sclerosis. Germline-derived CDR1 and CDR2 are GTSNPN and SVGIG (reference sequence). The germline V and J ends were trimmed by 2 bases and 1 base, with 12 bases remaining between them. The CDR3 runs to 15 residues. TCRdb keeps only in-frame clones here, not all; method: immunoSEQ multiplex PCR. Here the sample spans approximately 52,000 clones, 92% being singletons. This receptor was identified in a female donor in good health, enrolled as a control in a pregnancy study. The sample here was CD4+ T cells from peripheral blood mononuclear cells, taken in the second trimester of pregnancy. V is TRBV30 and J is TRBJ2-1, with a possible D match to TRBD2 (6 bases). CDR3 protein: CAWSRFSGSYNEQFF. The CDR3 DNA sequence: TGTGCCTGGAGTAGGTTTAGCGGATCCTACAATGAGCAGTTCTTC.